Presented here are 6 T cell receptor beta chains from one specimen sequenced in a study of glioma-infiltrating T cells. TCR alpha and beta CDR3 regions were amplified from RNA using iRepertoire nested multiplex PCR. MiXCR was run by TCRdb on the multiplex PCR reads, yielding one entry per CDR3 protein. The sample shows about 140,000 distinct CDR3 sequences, about two fifths of them seen only once. The sample was glioma tissue, nonneoplastic brain tissue, or PBMCs (not recorded which). Receptors originate from a human donor with low-grade glioma or glioblastoma, undergoing nonglioma brain surgery, or in good health (not recorded which).

This clonotype has only one observation. V and J are TRBV19 and TRBJ2-1, with D possibly matching TRBD2 (5 bases). V was cut by 3 bases and J by 9 bases, with 15 bases left in between. CDR3 length: 14 residues. Per the germline V gene, CDR1 is LNHDA and CDR2 is SQIVND (reference sequence). For the CDR3, the DNA is TGTGCCAGTAGTATCCAGACTACCTCCAGTGAGCAGTTCTTC. Its translation is CASSIQTTSSEQFF.

To note about this clonotype: The junction departs from the called germline gene at one end, perhaps through a read error. The chain is built from TRBV24-1 and TRBJ2-3; tentative D call: TRBD1 (5 bases). Per germline, CDR1 KGHDR and CDR2 SFDVKD. CDR3 size: 16 residues. CDR3 sequence reads: CATSDSAQGYTDTQYF. CDR3 bases: TGTGCCACCAGTGATTCTGCGCAGGGTTACACAGATACTCAGTATTTT.

The V and J genes are TRBV6-2 or TRBV6-3 and TRBJ1-5; D is possibly TRBD1 (5 bases). The CDR3 has 14 residues. Germline lookup yields CDR1 MNHEY and CDR2 SVGEGT. Trimming pared 2 bases from V and 4 bases from J, leaving 9 bases between. The CDR3 DNA sequence: TGTGCCAGCAGTTACGTCAGGGAAAATCAGCCCCAGCATTTT. Protein: CASSYVRENQPQHF.

The rearrangement links TRBV20-1 to TRBJ1-2; TRBD1 matches at 7 bases. Germline V gives CDR1 DFQATT, CDR2 SNEGSKA (reference sequence). Losses at the gene ends were 1 base for V and 6 bases for J; bases not matched to a gene: 2. CDR3 size: 12 residues. In nucleotides, the CDR3 is TGCAGTGCTAGAGCAACAGGGGATGGCTACACCTTC. It encodes CSARATGDGYTF.

This sequence joins TRBV7-6 and TRBJ2-7; 7 positions agree with TRBD1. CDR1 SGHVS and CDR2 FNYEAQ come from the germline V gene. J was trimmed by 2 bases and V by 3 bases; bases with no gene match: 4. This CDR3 has 14 residues. The DNA for the CDR3 is TGTGCCAGCAGCTTCCGACAGGGACCCTACGAGCAGTACTTC. Its protein is CASSFRQGPYEQYF.

This rearrangement joins TRBV5-4 to TRBJ1-4; D gene unclear. Germline V CDR1 and CDR2: SGHNT, YYREEE (reference sequence). Trimming removed 4 bases from V and 6 bases from J, with 10 bases in between. This CDR3 is 13 amino acids long. The CDR3 nucleotides read TGTGCCAGCAGCCCCCCTAATGATGAAAAACTGTTTTTT. The encoded protein is CASSPPNDEKLFF.